A single sample gave rise to the 28 T cell receptor beta chains below, sequenced in a study of cytomegalovirus exposure and HLA in healthy donors. It was with 60 Vbeta and 13 Jbeta primers that the PCR ran. Generated by immunoSEQ multiplex PCR, the TCRdb table keeps only in-frame clones and is missing some. The data contain roughly 150,000 clones, nearly 10% of them seen just once; the ten biggest clones take up under 2%. Material: PBMCs. These receptors all come from a man aged 50 to 59 in good health and CMV-seronegative.

This clone was recorded a few times. The chain links TRBV27 to TRBJ2-1; no clear D. V lost 5 bases, J lost 8 bases, and 13 bases lay in between. Germline CDR1 MNHEY, CDR2 SMNVEV (reference sequence). This CDR3 region has 13 residues. The chain's CDR3 is CASSPRSAHEQFF. The DNA of the CDR3 is TGTGCCAGCAGTCCCCGAAGCGCACATGAGCAGTTCTTC.

The J gene is TRBJ2-7, the V gene TRBV6-5, with 8 bases matching TRBD2. The CDR3 has 15 amino acids. Germline lookup yields CDR1 MNHEY and CDR2 SVGAGI. Losses at the gene ends were 4 bases for V and 5 bases for J; bases not matched to a gene: 10. Here the CDR3 DNA reads TGTGCCAGCAGTTTAACCGGGAGGGCCGGGCACGAGCAGTACTTC. Its protein is CASSLTGRAGHEQYF.

V and J are TRBV19 and TRBJ2-3, with 11 bases fitting TRBD2. V lost 5 bases to trimming and J lost 3 bases; unmatched junction nucleotides: 4. Germline CDR1 reads LNHDA; CDR2 reads SQIVND (reference sequence). CDR3 length: 15 amino acids. CDR3 residues: CASSPRLAGTDTQYF. In nucleotides, the CDR3 is TGTGCCAGTAGTCCTCGACTAGCGGGAACAGATACGCAGTATTTT.

V gene TRBV2 combines with J gene TRBJ2-7, with D maybe TRBD2 (6 bases). The V end was cut by 3 bases, the J end by 3 bases, with 15 bases between. Germline V gene data show CDR1 as SNHLY and CDR2 as FYNNEI. The CDR3 runs to 15 residues. The CDR3 DNA reads TGTGCCAGCAGTGATTTACGAGGGACTCTCTACGAGCAGTACTTC. Its protein product is CASSDLRGTLYEQYF.

This clone occurred a few times. The V gene is TRBV30, the J gene TRBJ2-3, with 9 bases aligning to TRBD2. Germline loops: CDR1 GTSNPN, CDR2 SVGIG (reference sequence). V lost 5 bases to trimming and J lost 2 bases; unmatched junction nucleotides: 8. CDR3 length: 15 amino acids. CDR3 in amino acids: CAWAKLAGLTDTQYF. The CDR3 coding sequence is TGTGCCTGGGCAAAACTAGCGGGTCTCACAGATACGCAGTATTTT.

The chain carries TRBV27 and TRBJ2-7, with 11 positions matching TRBD1. The germline V gene has CDR1 MNHEY and CDR2 SMNVEV (reference sequence). The CDR3 has 15 residues. J was trimmed by 5 bases and V by 2 bases; bases with no gene match: 5. CDR3 DNA: TGTGCCAGCAGTTTAAACCGGGACAGGGGGGACGAGCAGTACTTC. Its translation is CASSLNRDRGDEQYF.

This chain uses TRBV23-1 with TRBJ1-2; 7 bases map to TRBD1. TRBV23-1 is noted as an ORF with a role that remains uncertain. The CDR3 is made up of 21 amino acids. Trimming at V came to 2 bases and at J to 7 bases, leaving 28 bases not matched to a gene. This CDR3 reads CASSQPRGGGGEVVGMSGYTF. As DNA, the CDR3 is TGCGCCAGCAGTCAACCCAGGGGCGGAGGGGGCGAGGTAGTCGGTATGAGTGGCTACACCTTC.

The CDR3 region is CASSSAGTSGGEQYF. CDR3 nucleotide sequence: TGTGCCAGCAGCTCGGCCGGGACTAGCGGGGGCGAGCAGTACTTC. The chain recombines TRBV11-3 with TRBJ2-7; 14 bases align to TRBD2. The J segment lost 6 bases and the V segment lost 4 bases, leaving 5 bases of the junction unmatched. Germline loops: CDR1 SGHNT, CDR2 YENEEA. CDR3 length: 15 residues. The full variable domain, with the rest looked up from reference TRBV11-3 and TRBJ2-7, is EAGVVQSPRYKIIEKKQPVAFWCNPISGHNTLYWYLQNLGQGPELLIRYENEEAVDDSQLPKDRFSAERLKGVDSTLKIQPAELGDSAVYLCASSSAGTSGGEQYFGPGTRLTVT.

The table lists this clone with a few counts. This rearrangement joins TRBV19 to TRBJ2-2; 7 bases match TRBD1. The CDR3 sequence is 14 residues long. Germline CDR1 is LNHDA and CDR2 is SQIVND (reference sequence). V shed 8 bases, J shed 0 bases, and the junction held 3 bases outside the gene matches. The CDR3 nucleotides read TGTGCCAGTGTAGACAGGGCGAACACCGGGGAGCTGTTTTTT. Translation: CASVDRANTGELFF.

The chain recombines TRBV5-4 with TRBJ2-5; D may be TRBD2 (6 bases). V dropped 6 bases and J dropped 2 bases, with 14 bases sitting between them. This CDR3 has 14 residues. CDR1 is SGHNT, CDR2 YYREEE, per germline (reference sequence). CDR3 protein: CASTPGLIQETQYF. The CDR3 coding sequence is TGTGCCAGCACACCGGGACTTATACAAGAGACCCAGTACTTC.

This clone has more than one count but fewer than ten. This chain uses TRBV2 with TRBJ1-1; weak D call: TRBD1 (5 bases). CDR1 is SNHLY and CDR2 is FYNNEI in the germline V gene. The V gene lost 4 bases and the J gene lost 1 base, with 10 bases spanning the gap. The CDR3 length is 14 residues. The CDR3 DNA follows: TGTGCCAGCAGTGTTCAGGGCACGAACACTGAAGCTTTCTTT. Its protein product is CASSVQGTNTEAFF.

This clone was found a few times. V is TRBV2 and J is TRBJ2-5; 9 bases map to TRBD2. The CDR3 spans 14 residues. Germline CDR1 SNHLY, CDR2 FYNNEI. Unmatched junction bases numbered 4, after V lost 3 bases and J lost 5 bases. The CDR3 protein is CASSDWRGGETQYF. DNA for the CDR3: TGTGCCAGCAGTGATTGGCGGGGGGGCGAGACCCAGTACTTC.

The gene calls are TRBV19 and TRBJ2-7, with TRBD1 matching over 7 bases. The CDR3 loop spans 12 amino acids. CDR1 is LNHDA, CDR2 SQIVND, per germline (reference sequence). Trimming removed 7 bases from V and 4 bases from J; junction bases left unmatched: 4. The CDR3 is CASTAGGYEQYF. The DNA for the CDR3 is TGTGCCAGTACAGCAGGGGGATACGAGCAGTACTTC.

The chain carries TRBV6-1 and TRBJ1-2; the D gene is possibly TRBD1 (5 bases). Germline-derived CDR1 and CDR2 are MNHNS and SASEGT. Trimming stripped 2 bases from V and 3 bases from J, with 7 bases between. The CDR3 runs 13 residues. CDR3: CASSEIRDYGYTF. The CDR3 DNA reads TGTGCCAGCAGTGAAATCAGGGACTATGGCTACACCTTC.

V and J are TRBV4-1 and TRBJ1-1; 8 bases match TRBD1. The CDR3 runs to 15 residues. In germline, CDR1 is MGHRA, CDR2 YSYEKL. Trimming took 4 bases from V and 1 from J; bases not matched to a gene: 5. CDR3 amino acids: CASSRAGGPNTEAFF. Here the CDR3 DNA reads TGCGCCAGCAGCCGGGCAGGGGGCCCGAACACTGAAGCTTTCTTT.

This clone has a handful of counts. The rearrangement links TRBV7-2 to TRBJ2-3; 11 bases are a match to TRBD2. J was trimmed by 8 bases and V by 0 bases; bases with no gene match: 7. CDR3 length equals 16 residues. Germline V gene lookup returns CDR1 SGHTA and CDR2 FQGNSA. The CDR3, as DNA: TGTGCCAGCAGCTTAGCGCTAGCGGGAGGAAAAGGTACGCAGTATTTT. Translated, it gives CASSLALAGGKGTQYF. Supplemented by reference TRBV7-2 and TRBJ2-3, the full variable domain reads GAGVSQSPSNKVTEKGKDVELRCDPISGHTALYWYRQSLGQGLEFLIYFQGNSAPDKSGLPSDRFSAERTGGSVSTLTIQRTQQEDSAVYLCASSLALAGGKGTQYFGPGTRLTVL.

The chain couples TRBV5-1 to TRBJ1-2, with 8 bases identical to TRBD1. There are 15 residues in the CDR3. Germline V gene sequence: CDR1 SGHRS, CDR2 YFSETQ. Unmatched junction bases numbered 8, after V lost 5 bases and J lost 2 bases. The CDR3 coding sequence is TGCGCCAGCAGTAAGGACAGGGACTTCAACTATGGCTACACCTTC. As protein: CASSKDRDFNYGYTF.

This clone was observed a few times. The chain uses TRBV6-5 and TRBJ2-5; tentative D call: TRBD1 (6 bases). This CDR3 is built from 14 residues. V was clipped by 6 bases and J by 1 base, with 12 bases between them. Germline assignment: CDR1 MNHEY and CDR2 SVGAGI. CDR3 sequence reads: CASSRTEGQETQYF. The CDR3 DNA reads as TGTGCCAGCAGCCGGACAGAAGGCCAAGAGACCCAGTACTTC.

This clone was counted between two and nine times. The chain joins TRBV6-5 to TRBJ1-4, with D possibly matching TRBD1 (5 bases). The CDR3 has 14 residues. In germline, CDR1 is MNHEY, CDR2 SVGAGI. The V gene lost 9 bases and the J gene lost 3 bases, with 14 bases spanning the gap. The CDR3: CASKQVLANEKLFF. CDR3 sequence (DNA): TGTGCCAGTAAACAGGTTCTGGCTAATGAAAAACTGTTTTTT.

The chain links TRBV4-1 to TRBJ1-2; TRBD1 agrees at 7 bases. CDR3 length: 15 residues. Germline V CDR1 and CDR2: MGHRA, YSYEKL. Trimming took 1 base from V and 4 from J; bases not matched to a gene: 6. The CDR3 DNA reads TGCGCCAGCAGCCAAGGGGACAGACGACTCTATGGCTACACCTTC. Translated, it gives CASSQGDRRLYGYTF.

This chain uses TRBV7-2 with TRBJ1-3; D not certain. Germline lookup yields CDR1 SGHTA and CDR2 FQGNSA. The CDR3 consists of 13 residues. Trimming stripped 5 bases from V and 2 bases from J, with 7 bases between. CDR3 DNA sequence: TGTGCCAGCAGCCGGTTTCCTGGAAACACCATATATTTT. Its protein is CASSRFPGNTIYF.

V and J are TRBV5-4 and TRBJ2-1; 10 bases are shared with TRBD2. This CDR3 spans 16 amino acids. Germline V gene sequence: CDR1 SGHNT, CDR2 YYREEE (reference sequence). Losses at the gene ends were 3 bases for V and 5 bases for J; bases not matched to a gene: 8. CDR3 sequence: CASSYPVAGGNNEQFF. As DNA, the CDR3 is TGTGCCAGCAGCTACCCCGTAGCGGGGGGTAACAATGAGCAGTTCTTC.

The rearrangement joins TRBV4-1 to TRBJ1-2, with TRBD1 identical over 7 bases. With V trimmed by 2 bases and J by 1 base, 4 bases remained unmatched. This CDR3 is 15 amino acids long. The V gene's germline CDR1 is MGHRA and CDR2 YSYEKL. The CDR3: CASSQPTGVNYGYTF. The CDR3 bases are TGCGCCAGCAGCCAACCCACAGGGGTTAACTATGGCTACACCTTC.

The chain couples TRBV19 to TRBJ2-1; D possibly corresponds to TRBD2 (6 bases). The CDR3 runs 15 residues. Trimming removed 4 bases at V and 6 bases at J, with 16 bases between. The germline V gene has CDR1 LNHDA and CDR2 SQIVND (reference sequence). Written as DNA, the CDR3 is TGTGCCAGTAGTAAATCCGGGACTCCCACCAATGAGCAGTTCTTC. Protein: CASSKSGTPTNEQFF.

There are a few counts of this clone. The genes are TRBV30 and TRBJ2-1; 8 nucleotides agree with TRBD2. The CDR3 is 14 amino acids. Per the germline V gene, CDR1 is GTSNPN and CDR2 is SVGIG (reference sequence). V shed 1 base, J shed 12 bases, and the junction held 11 bases outside the gene matches. CDR3 region: CAWSAREGLSGQFF. The CDR3 DNA sequence: TGTGCCTGGAGTGCTCGGGAGGGCCTTTCCGGGCAGTTCTTC.

This clone occurred a few times. The chain combines TRBV7-3 with TRBJ2-1; 10 bases match TRBD1. V was clipped by 5 bases and J by 4 bases; unmatched bases: 8. Germline-derived CDR1 and CDR2 are SGHTA and FQGTGA. The CDR3 has 16 amino acids. The chain's CDR3 is CASSPTGTGVYNEQFF. CDR3 nucleotide sequence: TGTGCCAGCAGCCCAACCGGGACAGGGGTGTACAATGAGCAGTTCTTC.

This clone has just a few counts. This CDR3 reads CASSQRTGKVGELFF. In DNA form, the CDR3 reads TGTGCCAGCAGCCAACGGACAGGGAAGGTCGGGGAGCTGTTTTTT. The V call is TRBV7-6, the J call TRBJ2-2; TRBD1 aligns across 8 bases. Unmatched junction bases numbered 9, after V lost 5 bases and J lost 7 bases. This CDR3 is 15 amino acids long. Germline loops: CDR1 SGHVS, CDR2 FNYEAQ.

The rearrangement links TRBV11-2 to TRBJ2-7, with TRBD1 as a possible D gene (7 bases). The V end lost 5 bases, the J end lost 0 bases, and 14 bases lay between the germline ends. This CDR3 contains 15 residues. Germline V gene sequence: CDR1 SGHAT, CDR2 FQNNGV. Here the CDR3 DNA reads TGTGCCAGCAGCCAGACAGGGAGGAGCTCCTACGAGCAGTACTTC. It is translated as CASSQTGRSSYEQYF.